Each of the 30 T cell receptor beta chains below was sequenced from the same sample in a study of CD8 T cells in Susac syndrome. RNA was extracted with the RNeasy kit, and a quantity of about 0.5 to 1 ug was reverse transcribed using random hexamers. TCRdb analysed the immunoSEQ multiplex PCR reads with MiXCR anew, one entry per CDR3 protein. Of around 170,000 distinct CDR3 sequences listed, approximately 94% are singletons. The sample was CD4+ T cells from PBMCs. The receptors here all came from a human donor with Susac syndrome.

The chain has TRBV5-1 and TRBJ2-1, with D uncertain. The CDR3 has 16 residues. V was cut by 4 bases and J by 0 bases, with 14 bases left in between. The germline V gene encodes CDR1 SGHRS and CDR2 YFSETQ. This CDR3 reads CASSPLVFGSYNEQFF. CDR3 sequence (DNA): TGCGCCAGCAGCCCACTTGTATTCGGCTCCTACAATGAGCAGTTCTTC.

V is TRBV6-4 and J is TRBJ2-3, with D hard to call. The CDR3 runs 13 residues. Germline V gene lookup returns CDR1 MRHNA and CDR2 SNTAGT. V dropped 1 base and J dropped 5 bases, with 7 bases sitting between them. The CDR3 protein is CASSDWPGDTQYF. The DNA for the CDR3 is TGTGCCAGCAGTGACTGGCCCGGAGATACGCAGTATTTT.

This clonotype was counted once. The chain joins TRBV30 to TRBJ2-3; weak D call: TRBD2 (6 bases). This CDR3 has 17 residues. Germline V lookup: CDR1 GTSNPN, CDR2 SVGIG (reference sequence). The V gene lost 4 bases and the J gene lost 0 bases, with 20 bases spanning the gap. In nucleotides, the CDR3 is TGTGCCTGGACCTTGGGGGGAGCGCCGAGTAGCACAGATACGCAGTATTTT. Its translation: CAWTLGGAPSSTDTQYF.

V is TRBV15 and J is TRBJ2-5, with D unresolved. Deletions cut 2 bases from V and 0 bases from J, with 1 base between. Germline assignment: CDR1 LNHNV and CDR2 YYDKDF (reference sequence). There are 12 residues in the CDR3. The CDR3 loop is CATSRYQETQYF. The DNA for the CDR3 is TGTGCCACCAGCAGATACCAAGAGACCCAGTACTTC.

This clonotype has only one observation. This chain's CDR3 is CASSQRTGDGYTF. The CDR3 nucleotides are TGTGCCAGCAGTCAACGGACAGGGGATGGCTACACCTTC. V gene TRBV27 combines with J gene TRBJ1-2, with 9 bases that match TRBD1. V gave up 5 bases and J gave up 6 bases; unmatched junction bases: 4. Germline CDR1 is MNHEY and CDR2 is SMNVEV (reference sequence). The CDR3 spans 13 residues.

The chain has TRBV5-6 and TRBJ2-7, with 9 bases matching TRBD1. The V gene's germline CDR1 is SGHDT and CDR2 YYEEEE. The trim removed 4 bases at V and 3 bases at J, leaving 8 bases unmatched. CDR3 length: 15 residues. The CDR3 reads CASSPRWDRDYEQYF. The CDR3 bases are TGTGCCAGCAGCCCCCGATGGGACAGGGACTACGAGCAGTACTTC.

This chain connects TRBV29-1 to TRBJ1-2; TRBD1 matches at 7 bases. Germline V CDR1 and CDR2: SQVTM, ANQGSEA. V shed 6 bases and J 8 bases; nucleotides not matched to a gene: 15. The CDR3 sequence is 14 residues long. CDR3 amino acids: CSVRVTGSRLGYTF. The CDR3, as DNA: TGCAGCGTGAGAGTGACAGGGAGTCGTCTGGGCTACACCTTC.

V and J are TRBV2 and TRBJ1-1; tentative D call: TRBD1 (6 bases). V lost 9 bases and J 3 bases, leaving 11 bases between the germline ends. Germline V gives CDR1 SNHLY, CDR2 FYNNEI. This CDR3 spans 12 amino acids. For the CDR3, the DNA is TGTGCCAGACAGGGTGGGGACACTGAAGCTTTCTTT. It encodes CARQGGDTEAFF.

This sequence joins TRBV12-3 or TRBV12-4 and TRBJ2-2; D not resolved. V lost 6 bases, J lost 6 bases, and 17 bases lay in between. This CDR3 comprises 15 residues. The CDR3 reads CASRYSFPPPGELFF. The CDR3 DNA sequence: TGTGCCAGCAGATACAGTTTTCCCCCGCCCGGGGAGCTGTTTTTT.

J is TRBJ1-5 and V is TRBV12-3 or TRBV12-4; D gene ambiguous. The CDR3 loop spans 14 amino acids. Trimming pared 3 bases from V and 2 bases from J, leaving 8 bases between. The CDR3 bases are TGTGCCAGCAGTTTGTGGCAGGGCAATCAGCCCCAGCATTTT. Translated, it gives CASSLWQGNQPQHF.

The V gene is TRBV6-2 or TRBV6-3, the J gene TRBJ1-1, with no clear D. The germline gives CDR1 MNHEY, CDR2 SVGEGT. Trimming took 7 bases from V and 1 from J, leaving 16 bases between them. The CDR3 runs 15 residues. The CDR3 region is CASTSPYSTNTEAFF. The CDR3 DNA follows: TGTGCCAGCACCTCCCCTTACTCCACGAACACTGAAGCTTTCTTT.

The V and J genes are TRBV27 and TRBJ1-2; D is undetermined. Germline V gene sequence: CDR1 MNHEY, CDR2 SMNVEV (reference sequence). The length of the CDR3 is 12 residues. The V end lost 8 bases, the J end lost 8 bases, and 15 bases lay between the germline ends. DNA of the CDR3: TGTGCCAGCGGCGAGTCGGGTACGGGCTACACCTTC. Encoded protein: CASGESGTGYTF.

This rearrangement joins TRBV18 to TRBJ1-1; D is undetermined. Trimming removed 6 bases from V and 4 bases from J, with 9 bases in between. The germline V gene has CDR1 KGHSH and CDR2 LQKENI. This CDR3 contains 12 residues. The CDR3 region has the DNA TGTGCCAGCTCCGGAGCTATCACTGAAGCTTTCTTT. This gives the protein CASSGAITEAFF. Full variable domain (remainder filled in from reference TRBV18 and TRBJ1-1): NAGVMQNPRHLVRRRGQEARLRCSPMKGHSHVYWYRQLPEEGLKFMVYLQKENIIDESGMPKERFSAEFPKEGPSILRIQQVVRGDSAAYFCASSGAITEAFFGQGTRLTVV.

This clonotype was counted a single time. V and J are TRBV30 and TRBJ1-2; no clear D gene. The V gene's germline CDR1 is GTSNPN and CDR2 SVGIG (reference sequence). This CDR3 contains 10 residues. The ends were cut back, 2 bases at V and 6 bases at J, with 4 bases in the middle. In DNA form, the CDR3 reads TGTGCCTGGAGTCATAATGGCTACACCTTC. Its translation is CAWSHNGYTF.

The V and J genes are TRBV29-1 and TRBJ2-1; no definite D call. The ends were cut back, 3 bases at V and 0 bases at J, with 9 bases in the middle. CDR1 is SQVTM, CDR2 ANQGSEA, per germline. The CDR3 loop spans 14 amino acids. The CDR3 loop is CSVDSGLSYNEQFF. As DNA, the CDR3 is TGCAGCGTTGATTCCGGTCTCTCCTACAATGAGCAGTTCTTC.

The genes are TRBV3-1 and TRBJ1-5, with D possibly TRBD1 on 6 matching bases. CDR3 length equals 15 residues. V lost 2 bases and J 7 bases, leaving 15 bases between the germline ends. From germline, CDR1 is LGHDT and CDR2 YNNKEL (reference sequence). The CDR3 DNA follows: TGTGCCAGCAGCCAACGGGGGCCCAAGGGACAGCCCCAGCATTTT. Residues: CASSQRGPKGQPQHF.

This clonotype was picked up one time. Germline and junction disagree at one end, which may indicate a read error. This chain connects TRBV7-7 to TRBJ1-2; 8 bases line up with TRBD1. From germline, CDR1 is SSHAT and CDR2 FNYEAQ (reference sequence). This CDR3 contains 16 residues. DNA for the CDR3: TGTGCTAGCAGCTTAGATGACAGGGGTATGCGGGCCGGCTACACCTTC. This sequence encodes CASSLDDRGMRAGYTF.

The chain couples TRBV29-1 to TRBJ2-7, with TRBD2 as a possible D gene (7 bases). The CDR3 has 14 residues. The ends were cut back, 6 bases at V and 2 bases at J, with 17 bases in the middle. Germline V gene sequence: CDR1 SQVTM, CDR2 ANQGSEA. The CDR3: CSVGGAGEPYEQYF. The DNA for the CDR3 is TGCAGCGTCGGGGGCGCGGGAGAACCCTACGAGCAGTACTTC.

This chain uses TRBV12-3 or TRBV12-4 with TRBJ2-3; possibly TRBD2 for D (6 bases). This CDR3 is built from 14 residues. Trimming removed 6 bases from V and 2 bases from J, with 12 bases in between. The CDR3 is CASRGGLTTDTQYF. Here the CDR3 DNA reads TGTGCCAGCAGAGGCGGACTAACCACAGATACGCAGTATTTT.

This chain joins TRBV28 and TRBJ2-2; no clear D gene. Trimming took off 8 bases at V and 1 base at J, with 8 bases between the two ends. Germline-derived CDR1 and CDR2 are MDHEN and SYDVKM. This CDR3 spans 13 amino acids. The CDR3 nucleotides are TGTGCCAGCCTCCAGGTGAACACCGGGGAGCTGTTTTTT. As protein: CASLQVNTGELFF.

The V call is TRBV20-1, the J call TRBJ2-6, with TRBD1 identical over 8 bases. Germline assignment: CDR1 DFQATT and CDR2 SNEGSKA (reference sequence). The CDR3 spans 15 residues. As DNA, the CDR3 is TGCGCCACCGGGACAGGTTCCTCTGGGGCCAACGTCCTGACTTTC. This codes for CATGTGSSGANVLTF.

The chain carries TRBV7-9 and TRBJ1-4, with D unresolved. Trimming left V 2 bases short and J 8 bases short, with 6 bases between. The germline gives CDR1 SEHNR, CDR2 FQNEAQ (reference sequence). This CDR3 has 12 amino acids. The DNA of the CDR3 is TGTGCCAGCAGCTTACCGGGCGAAAAACTGTTTTTT. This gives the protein CASSLPGEKLFF.

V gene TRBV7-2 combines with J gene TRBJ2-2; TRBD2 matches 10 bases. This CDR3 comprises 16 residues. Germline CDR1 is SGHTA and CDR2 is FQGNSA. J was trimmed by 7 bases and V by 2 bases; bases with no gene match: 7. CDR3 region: CASSLRLAGENGELFF. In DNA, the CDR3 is TGTGCCAGCAGCTTACGGCTAGCGGGAGAGAACGGGGAGCTGTTTTTT.

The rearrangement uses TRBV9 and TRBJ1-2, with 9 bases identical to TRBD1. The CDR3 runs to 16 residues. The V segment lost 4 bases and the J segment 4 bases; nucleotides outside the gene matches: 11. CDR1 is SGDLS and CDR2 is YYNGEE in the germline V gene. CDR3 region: CASSPSLYRGLYGYTF. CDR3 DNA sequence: TGTGCCAGCAGCCCTTCTCTCTACAGGGGGCTCTATGGCTACACCTTC.

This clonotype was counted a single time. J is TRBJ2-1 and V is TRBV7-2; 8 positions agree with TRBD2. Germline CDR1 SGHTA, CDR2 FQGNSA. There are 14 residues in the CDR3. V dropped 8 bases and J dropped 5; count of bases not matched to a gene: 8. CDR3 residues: CASREGLAHNEQFF. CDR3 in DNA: TGTGCCAGCCGGGAGGGACTCGCCCACAATGAGCAGTTCTTC. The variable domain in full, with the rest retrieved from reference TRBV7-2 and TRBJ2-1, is GAGVSQSPSNKVTEKGKDVELRCDPISGHTALYWYRQSLGQGLEFLIYFQGNSAPDKSGLPSDRFSAERTGGSVSTLTIQRTQQEDSAVYLCASREGLAHNEQFFGPGTRLTVL.

DNA of the CDR3: TGTGCCAGCAGCGCGACAGGCCCCTACAATGAGCAGTTCTTC. Translating gives CASSATGPYNEQFF. V is TRBV9 and J is TRBJ2-1; tentatively, D is TRBD1 (6 bases). V lost 3 bases to trimming and J lost 2 bases, with 9 bases between them. Germline V gives CDR1 SGDLS, CDR2 YYNGEE. The CDR3 extends over 14 amino acids.

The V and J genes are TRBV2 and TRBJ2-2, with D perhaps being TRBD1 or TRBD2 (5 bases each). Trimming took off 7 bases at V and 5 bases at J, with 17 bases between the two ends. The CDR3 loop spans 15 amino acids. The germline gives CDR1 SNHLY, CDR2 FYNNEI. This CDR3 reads CASMAGTAGTGELFF. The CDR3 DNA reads TGTGCCAGCATGGCCGGGACCGCCGGGACCGGGGAGCTGTTTTTT.

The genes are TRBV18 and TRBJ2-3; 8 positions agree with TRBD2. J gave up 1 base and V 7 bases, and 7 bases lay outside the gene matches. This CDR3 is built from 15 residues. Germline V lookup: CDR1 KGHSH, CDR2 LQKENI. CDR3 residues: CASYYGGGRTDTQYF. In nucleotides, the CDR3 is TGTGCCAGCTATTACGGGGGGGGCCGCACAGATACGCAGTATTTT.

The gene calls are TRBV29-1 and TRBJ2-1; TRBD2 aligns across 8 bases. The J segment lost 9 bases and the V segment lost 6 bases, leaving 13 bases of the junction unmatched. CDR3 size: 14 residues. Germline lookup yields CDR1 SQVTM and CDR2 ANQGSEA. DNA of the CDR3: TGCAGCGTACGCACTAGCGGCCAATACGGTGAGCAGTTCTTC. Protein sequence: CSVRTSGQYGEQFF.

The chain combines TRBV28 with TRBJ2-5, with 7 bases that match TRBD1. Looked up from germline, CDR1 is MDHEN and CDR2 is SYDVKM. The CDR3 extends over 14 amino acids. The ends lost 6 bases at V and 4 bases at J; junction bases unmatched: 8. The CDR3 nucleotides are TGTGCCAGCAGCCCTGACAGGGTGCGAGAGACCCAGTACTTC. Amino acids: CASSPDRVRETQYF.